This T cell receptor (beta chain) was found in a study of early T cells in non-severe SARS-CoV-2 infection. The study's findings and limits: The study's VDJdb matching favored anti-spike CD8 responses and missed private and CD4 specificities.

This clonotype was counted only a few times. Its specificity is not known. V was cut by 0 bases and J by 1 base, with 16 bases left in between. This CDR3 contains 17 residues. Germline V gene sequence: CDR1 SGDLS, CDR2 YYNGEE. Molecules of cDNA were individually given unique molecular identifiers that were attached to them. TCRdb fed the 5' RACE reads into MiXCR, producing one record per CDR3 protein. The table shows about 44,000 distinct CDR3 sequences, with under 30% occurring only once. The sequencing used whole blood, collected at baseline. This clonotype was sampled from an adult who was a healthcare worker with PCR-confirmed SARS-CoV-2 infection or an uninfected control (not recorded which). V usage is TRBV9 and J usage is TRBJ2-5; possibly TRBD2 for D (5 bases). CDR3 sequence reads: CASSVAGIRGPQETQYF. As DNA, the CDR3 is TGTGCCAGCAGCGTAGCCGGAATCCGGGGTCCCCAAGAGACCCAGTACTTC.